What follows are 4 T cell receptor beta chains derived from one specimen sequenced in a study of T cell repertoires in cytomegalovirus infection. One entry per CDR3 protein, called by TCRdb with MiXCR from the reads. This sample has hundreds of thousands of distinct CDR3 sequences, with around 24% found just once. The sample taken for sequencing was CD8+ T cells from PBMCs. The receptors were gathered from a human donor in good health (CMV status not recorded). Some clones in this sample may be carry-over from other donors' samples.

The V call is TRBV14, the J call TRBJ2-7, with TRBD1 as a possible D gene (5 bases). With 4 bases removed from V and 8 bases from J, the gap between germline ends came to 12 bases. The length of the CDR3 is 12 residues. Per germline, CDR1 SGHDN and CDR2 FVKESK. The chain's CDR3 is CASSPGIDKQYF. Here the CDR3 DNA reads TGTGCCAGCAGCCCAGGGATAGACAAGCAGTACTTC.

In its sample, this clonotype was seen many times. The chain uses TRBV7-2 and TRBJ2-1; 7 bases line up with TRBD1. Germline lookup yields CDR1 SGHTA and CDR2 FQGNSA. The CDR3 is 15 amino acids. The J segment lost 6 bases and the V segment lost 5 bases, leaving 10 bases of the junction unmatched. CDR3 in amino acids: CASSPHPPGGNEQFF. CDR3 bases: TGTGCCAGCAGCCCCCACCCCCCAGGGGGCAATGAGCAGTTCTTC.

This clonotype was counted ten times or more. The V gene is TRBV6-6, the J gene TRBJ1-1; D uncertain. Germline CDR1 and CDR2: MNHNY and SVGAGI (reference sequence). The germline V and J ends were trimmed by 0 bases and 1 base, with 12 bases remaining between them. This CDR3 is 16 amino acids long. The CDR3 DNA reads as TGTGCCAGCAGTTACTCGATTAACCGACAGAACACTGAAGCTTTCTTT. It is translated as CASSYSINRQNTEAFF.

This clonotype came up a few times. This sequence joins TRBV6-2 or TRBV6-3 and TRBJ1-2; 8 bases are shared with TRBD1. CDR1 is MNHEY and CDR2 is SVGEGT in the germline V gene. This CDR3 has 18 residues. V trimming: 5 bases; J trimming: 8 bases; junction bases outside the gene matches: 22. CDR3 nucleotide sequence: TGTGCCAGCAGTATAGCACGCATGGACAGGGCAGCGCGTCAGGGCTACACCTTC. Amino acid sequence: CASSIARMDRAARQGYTF.